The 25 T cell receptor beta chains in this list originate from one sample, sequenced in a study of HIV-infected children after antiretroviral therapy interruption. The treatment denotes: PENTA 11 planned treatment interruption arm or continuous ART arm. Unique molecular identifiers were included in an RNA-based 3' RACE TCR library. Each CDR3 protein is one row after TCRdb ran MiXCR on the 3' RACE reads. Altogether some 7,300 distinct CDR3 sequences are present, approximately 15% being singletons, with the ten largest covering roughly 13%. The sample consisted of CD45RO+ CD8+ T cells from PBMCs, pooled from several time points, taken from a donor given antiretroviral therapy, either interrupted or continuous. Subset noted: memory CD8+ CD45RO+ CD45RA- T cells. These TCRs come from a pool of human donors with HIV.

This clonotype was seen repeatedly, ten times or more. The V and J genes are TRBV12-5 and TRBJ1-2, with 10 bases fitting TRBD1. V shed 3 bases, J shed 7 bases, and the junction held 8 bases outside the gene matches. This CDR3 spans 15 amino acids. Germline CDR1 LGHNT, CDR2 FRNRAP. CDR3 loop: CASGFGDRGVTGYTF. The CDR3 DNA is TGTGCTAGTGGTTTCGGGGACAGGGGAGTCACTGGCTACACCTTC.

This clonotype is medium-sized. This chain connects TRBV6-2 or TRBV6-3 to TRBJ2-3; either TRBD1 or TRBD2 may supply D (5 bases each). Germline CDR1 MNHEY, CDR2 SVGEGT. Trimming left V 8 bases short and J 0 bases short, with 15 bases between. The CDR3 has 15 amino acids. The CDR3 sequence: CASAHGTSSTDTQYF. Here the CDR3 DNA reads TGTGCCAGCGCTCACGGGACCAGCAGCACAGATACGCAGTATTTT.

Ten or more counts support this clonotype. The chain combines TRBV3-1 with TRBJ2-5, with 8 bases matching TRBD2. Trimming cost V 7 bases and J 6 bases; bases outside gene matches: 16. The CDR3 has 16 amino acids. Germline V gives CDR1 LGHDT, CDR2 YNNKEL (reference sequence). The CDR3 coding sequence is TGTGCCAGCATCGATGGGGGAGCGGGAGTTATCCAGACCCAGTACTTC. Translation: CASIDGGAGVIQTQYF.

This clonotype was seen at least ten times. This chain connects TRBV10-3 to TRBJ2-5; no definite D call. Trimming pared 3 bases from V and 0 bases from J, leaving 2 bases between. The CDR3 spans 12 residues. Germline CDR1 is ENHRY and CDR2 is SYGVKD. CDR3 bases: TGTGCCATCAGTGACCACCAAGAGACCCAGTACTTC. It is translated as CAISDHQETQYF.

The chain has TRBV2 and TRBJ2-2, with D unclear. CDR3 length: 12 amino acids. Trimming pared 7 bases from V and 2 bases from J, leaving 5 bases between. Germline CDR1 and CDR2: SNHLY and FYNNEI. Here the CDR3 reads CASTRNTGELFF. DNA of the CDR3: TGTGCCAGCACACGAAACACCGGGGAGCTGTTTTTT.

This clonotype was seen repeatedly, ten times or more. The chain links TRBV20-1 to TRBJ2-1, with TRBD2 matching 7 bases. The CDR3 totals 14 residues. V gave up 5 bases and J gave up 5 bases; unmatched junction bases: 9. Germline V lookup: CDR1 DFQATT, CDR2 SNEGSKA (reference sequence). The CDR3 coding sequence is TGCAGTGCTCCGGGAGGCCGGATCGACAATGAGCAGTTCTTC. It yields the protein CSAPGGRIDNEQFF.

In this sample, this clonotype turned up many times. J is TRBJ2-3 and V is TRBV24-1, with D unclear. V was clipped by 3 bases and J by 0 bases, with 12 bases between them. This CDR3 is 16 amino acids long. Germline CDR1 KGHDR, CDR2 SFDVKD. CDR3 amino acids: CATSDRSSPSTDTQYF. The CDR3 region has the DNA TGTGCCACCAGTGATCGAAGCTCGCCTAGCACAGATACGCAGTATTTT.

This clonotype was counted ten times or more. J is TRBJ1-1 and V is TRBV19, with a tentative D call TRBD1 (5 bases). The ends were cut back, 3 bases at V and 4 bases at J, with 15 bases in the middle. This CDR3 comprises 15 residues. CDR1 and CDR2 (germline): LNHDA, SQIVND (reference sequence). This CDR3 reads CASSIQSRAATEAFF. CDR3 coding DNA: TGTGCCAGTAGTATTCAAAGCAGGGCGGCCACTGAAGCTTTCTTT.

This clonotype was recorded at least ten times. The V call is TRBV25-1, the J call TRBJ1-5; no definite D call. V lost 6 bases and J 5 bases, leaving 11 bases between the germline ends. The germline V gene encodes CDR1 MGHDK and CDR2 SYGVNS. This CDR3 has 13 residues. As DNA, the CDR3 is TGTGCCAGCAGCGACGGAGGACATCAGCCCCAGCATTTT. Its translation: CASSDGGHQPQHF.

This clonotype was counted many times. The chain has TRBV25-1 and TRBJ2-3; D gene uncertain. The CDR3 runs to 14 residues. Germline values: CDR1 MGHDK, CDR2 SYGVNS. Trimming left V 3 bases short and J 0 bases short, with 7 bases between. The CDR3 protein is CASSETASTDTQYF. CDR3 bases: TGTGCCAGCAGTGAGACGGCTAGCACAGATACGCAGTATTTT.

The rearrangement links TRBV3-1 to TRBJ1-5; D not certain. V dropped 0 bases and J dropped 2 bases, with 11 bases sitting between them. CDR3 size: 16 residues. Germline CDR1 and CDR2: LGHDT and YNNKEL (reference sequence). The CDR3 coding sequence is TGTGCCAGCAGCCAAGATGCGGTGATTGGCAATCAGCCCCAGCATTTT. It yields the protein CASSQDAVIGNQPQHF.

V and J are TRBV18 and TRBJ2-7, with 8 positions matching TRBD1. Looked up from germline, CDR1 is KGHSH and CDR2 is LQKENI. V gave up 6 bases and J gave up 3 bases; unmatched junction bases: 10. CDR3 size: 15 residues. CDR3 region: CASSPGAGGFYEQYF. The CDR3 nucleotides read TGTGCCAGCTCTCCCGGCGCAGGGGGCTTCTACGAGCAGTACTTC.

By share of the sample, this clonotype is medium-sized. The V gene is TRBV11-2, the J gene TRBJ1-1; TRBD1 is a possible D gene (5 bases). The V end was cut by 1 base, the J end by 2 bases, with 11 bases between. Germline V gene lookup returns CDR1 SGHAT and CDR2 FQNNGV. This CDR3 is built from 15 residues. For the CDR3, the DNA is TGTGCCAGCAGCTTAGCGGTCGGGGGTAACACTGAAGCTTTCTTT. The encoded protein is CASSLAVGGNTEAFF.

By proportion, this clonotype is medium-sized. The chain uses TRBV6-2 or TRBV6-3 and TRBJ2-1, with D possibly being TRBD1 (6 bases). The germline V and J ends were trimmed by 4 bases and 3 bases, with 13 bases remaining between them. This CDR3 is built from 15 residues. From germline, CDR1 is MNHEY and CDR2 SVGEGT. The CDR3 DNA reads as TGTGCCAGCAGTTCTCCGGGACATATCTACAATGAGCAGTTCTTC. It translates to CASSSPGHIYNEQFF.

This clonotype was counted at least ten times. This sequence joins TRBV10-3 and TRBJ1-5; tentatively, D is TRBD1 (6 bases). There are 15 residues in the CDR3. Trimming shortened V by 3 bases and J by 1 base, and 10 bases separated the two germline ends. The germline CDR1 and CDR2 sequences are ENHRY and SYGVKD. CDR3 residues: CAISDHRASNQPQHF. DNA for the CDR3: TGTGCCATCAGTGACCACAGGGCCAGCAATCAGCCCCAGCATTTT.

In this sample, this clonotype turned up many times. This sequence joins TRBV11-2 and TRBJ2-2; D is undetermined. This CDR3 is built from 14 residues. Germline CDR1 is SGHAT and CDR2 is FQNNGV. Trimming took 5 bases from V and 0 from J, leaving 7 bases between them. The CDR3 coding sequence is TGTGCCAGCAGCCCAACACCGAACACCGGGGAGCTGTTTTTT. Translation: CASSPTPNTGELFF.

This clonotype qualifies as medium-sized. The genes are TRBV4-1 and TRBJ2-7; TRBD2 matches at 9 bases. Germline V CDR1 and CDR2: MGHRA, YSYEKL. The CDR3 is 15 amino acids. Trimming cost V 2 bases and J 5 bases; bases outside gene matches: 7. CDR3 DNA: TGCGCCAGCAGCCAAAAGGGACTAGCTCCTAACGAGCAGTACTTC. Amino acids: CASSQKGLAPNEQYF.

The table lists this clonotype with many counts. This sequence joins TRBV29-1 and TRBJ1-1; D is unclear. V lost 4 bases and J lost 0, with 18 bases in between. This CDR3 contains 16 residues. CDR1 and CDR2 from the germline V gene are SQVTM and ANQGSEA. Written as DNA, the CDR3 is TGCAGCGTTGGAATCCCCGGCGGCGGCATGAACACTGAAGCTTTCTTT. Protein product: CSVGIPGGGMNTEAFF.

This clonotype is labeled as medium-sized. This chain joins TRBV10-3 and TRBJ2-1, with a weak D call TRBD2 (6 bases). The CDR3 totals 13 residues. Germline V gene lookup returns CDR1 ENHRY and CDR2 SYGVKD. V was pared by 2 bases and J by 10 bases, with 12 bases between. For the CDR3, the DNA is TGTGCCATCAGTGAGGAAGAGCGGGCGGAGCAGTTCTTC. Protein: CAISEEERAEQFF.

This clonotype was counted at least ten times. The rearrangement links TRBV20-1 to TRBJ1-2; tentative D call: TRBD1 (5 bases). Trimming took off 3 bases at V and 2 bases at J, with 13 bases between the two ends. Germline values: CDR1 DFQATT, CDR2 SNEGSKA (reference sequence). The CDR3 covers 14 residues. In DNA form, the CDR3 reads TGCAGTGCTAGGATTCCAGGGTTCAACTATGGCTACACCTTC. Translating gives CSARIPGFNYGYTF.

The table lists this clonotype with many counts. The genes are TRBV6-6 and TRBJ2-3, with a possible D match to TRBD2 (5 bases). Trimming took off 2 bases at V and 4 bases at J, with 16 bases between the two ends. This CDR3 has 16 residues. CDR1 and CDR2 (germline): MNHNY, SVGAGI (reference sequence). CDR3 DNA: TGTGCCAGCAGTTACCCGTCCCGAGGGAAGGCAGATACGCAGTATTTT. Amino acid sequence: CASSYPSRGKADTQYF.

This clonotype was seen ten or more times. CDR3 DNA: TGCGCCAGCAGCCCCGACAGCAATCAGCCCCAGCATTTT. Its protein product is CASSPDSNQPQHF. The chain combines TRBV4-1 with TRBJ1-5; D is ambiguous. This CDR3 is built from 13 residues. The ends were cut back, 4 bases at V and 1 base at J, with 5 bases in the middle. Germline loops: CDR1 MGHRA, CDR2 YSYEKL.

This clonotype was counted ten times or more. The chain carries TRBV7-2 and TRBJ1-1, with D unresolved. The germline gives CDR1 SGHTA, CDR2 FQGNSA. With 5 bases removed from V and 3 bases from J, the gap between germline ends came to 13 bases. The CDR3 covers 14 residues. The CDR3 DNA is TGTGCCAGCAGCCCATATATTGGGGACACTGAAGCTTTCTTT. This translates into CASSPYIGDTEAFF. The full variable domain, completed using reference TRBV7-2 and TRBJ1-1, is GAGVSQSPSNKVTEKGKDVELRCDPISGHTALYWYRQSLGQGLEFLIYFQGNSAPDKSGLPSDRFSAERTGGSVSTLTIQRTQQEDSAVYLCASSPYIGDTEAFFGQGTRLTVV.

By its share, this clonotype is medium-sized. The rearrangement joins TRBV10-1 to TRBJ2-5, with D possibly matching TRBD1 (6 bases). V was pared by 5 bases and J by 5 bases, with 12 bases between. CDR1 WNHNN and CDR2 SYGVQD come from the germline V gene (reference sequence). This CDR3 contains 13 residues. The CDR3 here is CASSWGRGETQYF. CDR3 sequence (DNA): TGCGCCAGCAGTTGGGGGCGCGGCGAGACCCAGTACTTC.

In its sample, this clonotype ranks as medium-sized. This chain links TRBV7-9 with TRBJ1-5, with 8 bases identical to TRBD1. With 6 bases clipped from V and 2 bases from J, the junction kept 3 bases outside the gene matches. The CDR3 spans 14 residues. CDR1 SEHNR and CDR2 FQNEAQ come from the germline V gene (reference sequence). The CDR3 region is CASRKTGGNQPQHF. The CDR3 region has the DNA TGTGCCAGCAGAAAGACAGGGGGCAATCAGCCCCAGCATTTT.